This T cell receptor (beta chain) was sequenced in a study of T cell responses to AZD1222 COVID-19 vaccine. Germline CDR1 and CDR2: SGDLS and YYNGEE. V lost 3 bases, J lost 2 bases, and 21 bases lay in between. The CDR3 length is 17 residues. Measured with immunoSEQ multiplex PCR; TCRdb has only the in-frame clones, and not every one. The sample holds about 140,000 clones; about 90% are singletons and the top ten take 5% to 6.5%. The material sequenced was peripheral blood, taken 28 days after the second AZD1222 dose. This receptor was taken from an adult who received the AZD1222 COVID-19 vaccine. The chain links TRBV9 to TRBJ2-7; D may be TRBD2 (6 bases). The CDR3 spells CASSALAEGTHPYEQYF. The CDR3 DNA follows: TGTGCCAGCAGCGCGTTGGCGGAGGGGACTCATCCCTACGAGCAGTACTTC.